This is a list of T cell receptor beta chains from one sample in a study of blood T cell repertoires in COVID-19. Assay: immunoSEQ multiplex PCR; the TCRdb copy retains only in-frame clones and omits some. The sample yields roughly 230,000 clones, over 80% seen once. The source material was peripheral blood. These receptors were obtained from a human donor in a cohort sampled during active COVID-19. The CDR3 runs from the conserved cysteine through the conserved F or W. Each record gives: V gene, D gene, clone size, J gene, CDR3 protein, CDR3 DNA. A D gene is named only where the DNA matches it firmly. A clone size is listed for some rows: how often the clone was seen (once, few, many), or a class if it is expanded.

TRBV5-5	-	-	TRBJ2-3	CASSFRAADTQYF	TGTGCCAGCAGCTTCAGGGCCGCAGATACGCAGTATTTT
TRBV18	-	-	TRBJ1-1	CASSPPIRGTEAFF	TGTGCCAGCTCACCACCCATCAGGGGAACTGAAGCTTTCTTT
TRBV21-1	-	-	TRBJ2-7	CASSKWGGLYF	TGTGCCAGCAGCAAATGGGGGGGCTTGTACTTC
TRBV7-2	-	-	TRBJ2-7	CASTRGVSYEQYF	TGTGCCAGCACCCGGGGAGTATCCTACGAGCAGTACTTC
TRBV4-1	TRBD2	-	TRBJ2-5	CASSLIAGVQETQYF	TGCGCCAGCAGCCTCATAGCGGGAGTACAAGAGACCCAGTACTTC
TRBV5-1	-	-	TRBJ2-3	CASRLTGYTDTQYF	TGCGCCAGCAGGTTGACAGGATACACAGATACGCAGTATTTT
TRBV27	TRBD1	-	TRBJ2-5	CASRETGVRKTQYF	TGTGCCAGCAGGGAGACAGGGGTCCGAAAGACCCAGTACTTC
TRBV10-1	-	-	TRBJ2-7	CASSESNRGGEQYF	TGCGCCAGCAGTGAGTCGAACAGGGGGGGCGAGCAGTACTTC
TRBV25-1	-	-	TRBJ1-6	CASRTDSASSYNSPLHF	TGTGCCAGCAGGACTGATTCGGCTAGCTCCTATAATTCACCCCTCCACTTT
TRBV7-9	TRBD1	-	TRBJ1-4	CASSLVGGQVDEKLFF	TGTGCCAGCAGCTTAGTTGGGGGACAGGTGGATGAAAAACTGTTTTTT
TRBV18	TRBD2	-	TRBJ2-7	CAGSPPGLAAYEQYF	TGTGCCGGCTCACCTCCGGGACTAGCAGCTTACGAGCAGTACTTC
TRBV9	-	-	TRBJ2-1	CASSVAPRGYNEQFF	TGTGCCAGCAGCGTAGCGCCAAGGGGCTACAATGAGCAGTTCTTC
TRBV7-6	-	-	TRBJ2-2	CASSLEQIDGELFF	TGTGCCAGCAGCTTAGAACAGATAGACGGGGAGCTGTTTTTT
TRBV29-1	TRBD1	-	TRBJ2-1	CSGSKGGANEQFF	TGCAGCGGATCAAAAGGGGGCGCGAATGAGCAGTTCTTC
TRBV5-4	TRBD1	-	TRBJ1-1	CASSERGLTEAFF	TGTGCCAGCAGCGAGAGGGGGCTAACTGAAGCTTTCTTT
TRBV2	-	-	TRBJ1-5	CASVIGGQVQPQHF	TGTGCCAGCGTGATCGGGGGGCAAGTTCAGCCCCAGCATTTT
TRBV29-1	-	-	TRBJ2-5	CSYTDRIQETQYF	TGCAGCTACACCGACAGGATTCAAGAGACCCAGTACTTC
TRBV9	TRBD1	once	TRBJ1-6	CASSDEGTAYNSPLHF	TGTGCCAGCAGCGACGAGGGGACAGCCTATAATTCACCCCTCCACTTT
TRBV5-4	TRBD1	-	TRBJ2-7	CASSGRDRGREQYF	TGTGCCAGCAGCGGACGGGACAGGGGGAGGGAGCAGTACTTC
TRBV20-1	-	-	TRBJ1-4	CSASVGATNEKLFF	TGCAGTGCTAGTGTGGGAGCAACTAATGAAAAACTGTTTTTT
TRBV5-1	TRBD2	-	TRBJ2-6	CASSPLAGLGSGANVLTF	TGCGCCAGCAGCCCGCTAGCGGGGTTAGGCTCTGGGGCCAACGTCCTGACTTTC
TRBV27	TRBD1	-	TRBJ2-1	CASSQGAGTYNEQFF	TGTGCCAGCAGTCAGGGGGCAGGTACCTACAATGAGCAGTTCTTC
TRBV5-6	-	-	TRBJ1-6	CASSPGRGVRNSPLHF	TGTGCCAGCAGCCCGGGGAGGGGGGTAAGAAATTCACCCCTCCACTTT
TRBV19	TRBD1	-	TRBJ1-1	CASSNRFRGGARAFF	TGTGCCAGTAGTAATCGGTTTCGAGGGGGCGCGAGAGCTTTCTTT
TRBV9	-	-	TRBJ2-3	CASSGQPGLTDTQYF	TGTGCCAGCAGCGGACAACCGGGACTTACAGATACGCAGTATTTT
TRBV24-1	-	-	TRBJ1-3	CATQGLGNTIYF	TGTGCCACGCAGGGGCTTGGAAACACCATATATTTT
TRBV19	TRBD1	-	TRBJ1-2	CASTSRQGAQLDYGYTF	TGTGCCAGTACCTCTCGACAGGGGGCGCAACTTGACTATGGCTACACCTTC
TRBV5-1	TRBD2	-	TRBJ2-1	CASSFGGGAKEQFF	TGCGCCAGCAGCTTCGGCGGGGGGGCCAAGGAGCAGTTCTTC
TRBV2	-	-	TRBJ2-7	CASSELGSQYEQYF	TGTGCCAGCAGTGAATTGGGGAGCCAGTACGAGCAGTACTTC
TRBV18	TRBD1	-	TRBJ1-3	CASSPPGTGQTSNTIYF	TGTGCCAGCTCACCCCCAGGGACAGGGCAGACAAGCAACACCATATATTTT
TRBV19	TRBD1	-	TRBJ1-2	CASSISVGTGYGYTF	TGTGCCAGTAGTATATCGGTAGGGACAGGCTATGGCTACACCTTC
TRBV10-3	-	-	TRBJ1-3	CAISISNSGNTIYF	TGTGCCATCAGTATAAGCAACTCTGGAAACACCATATATTTT
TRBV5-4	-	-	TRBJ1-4	CASSSSTGANEKLFF	TGTGCCAGCAGCTCGAGCACGGGAGCTAATGAAAAACTGTTTTTT
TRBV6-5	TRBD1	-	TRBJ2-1	CASEQGSSYNEQFF	TGTGCCAGTGAACAGGGGAGCTCCTACAATGAGCAGTTCTTC
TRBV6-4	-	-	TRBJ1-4	CASKSRGDEKLFF	TGTGCCAGCAAGTCTCGGGGAGATGAAAAACTGTTTTTT
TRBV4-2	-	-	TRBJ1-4	CASSQDAGEGEKLFF	TGTGCCAGCAGCCAAGATGCAGGGGAAGGTGAAAAACTGTTTTTT
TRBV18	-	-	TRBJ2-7	CASSPPGRVAGYEQYF	TGTGCCAGCTCACCACCGGGCCGGGTTGCGGGCTACGAGCAGTACTTC
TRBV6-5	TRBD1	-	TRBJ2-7	CASRDGTGTGRQYF	TGTGCCAGCAGGGACGGGACAGGAACGGGAAGGCAGTACTTC
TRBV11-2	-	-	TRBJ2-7	CASSLDEAEQYF	TGTGCCAGCAGCTTAGACGAAGCCGAGCAGTACTTC
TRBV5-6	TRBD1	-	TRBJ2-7	CASSLDPGGYEQYF	TGTGCCAGCAGCTTGGATCCAGGGGGCTACGAGCAGTACTTC
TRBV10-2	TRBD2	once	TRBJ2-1	CASRTKREKSYNEQFF	TGCGCCAGCAGGACCAAGCGGGAGAAGTCCTACAATGAGCAGTTCTTC
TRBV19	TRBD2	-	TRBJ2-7	CASSPRTSVAYEQYF	TGTGCCAGTTCCCCCAGGACTAGCGTTGCCTACGAGCAGTACTTC
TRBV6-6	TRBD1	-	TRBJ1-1	CASRTGSMNTEAFF	TGTGCCAGCAGGACAGGGTCCATGAACACTGAAGCTTTCTTT
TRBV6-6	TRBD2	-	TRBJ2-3	CASSYSAGGRSDTQYF	TGTGCCAGCAGTTACTCCGCGGGAGGGAGGTCAGATACGCAGTATTTT
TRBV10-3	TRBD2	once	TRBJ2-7	CAISQLGLAGAYEQYF	TGTGCCATCAGTCAACTAGGACTAGCGGGAGCCTACGAGCAGTACTTC
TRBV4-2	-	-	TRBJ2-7	CASSQDIRETREQYF	TGTGCCAGCAGCCAAGATATAAGGGAGACGAGGGAGCAGTACTTC
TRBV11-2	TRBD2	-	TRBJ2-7	CASSPQRGGNYEQYF	TGTGCCAGCAGCCCCCAGCGGGGGGGAAACTACGAGCAGTACTTC
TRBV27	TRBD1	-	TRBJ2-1	CASSFHPGTGGWNEQFF	TGTGCCAGCAGTTTCCACCCCGGGACAGGGGGTTGGAATGAGCAGTTCTTC
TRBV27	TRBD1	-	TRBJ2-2	CASSFIGGAGTGELFF	TGTGCCAGCAGTTTTATAGGGGGCGCGGGTACCGGGGAGCTGTTTTTT
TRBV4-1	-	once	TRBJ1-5	CASSQDVAGSNQPQHF	TGCGCCAGCAGCCAAGATGTGGCGGGGAGCAATCAGCCCCAGCATTTT
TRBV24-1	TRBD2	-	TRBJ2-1	CATSPAGGSYNEQFF	TGTGCCACCAGTCCAGCGGGAGGCTCCTACAATGAGCAGTTCTTC
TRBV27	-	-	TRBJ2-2	CASSRLLGGGELFF	TGTGCCAGCAGTCGGCTCCTGGGGGGCGGGGAGCTGTTTTTT
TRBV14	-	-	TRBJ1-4	CASSHLTVNEKLFF	TGTGCCAGCAGCCACCTTACAGTTAATGAAAAACTGTTTTTT
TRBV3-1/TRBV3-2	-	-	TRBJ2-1	CASSYARDEQFF	TGTGCCAGCAGCTACGCGAGGGATGAGCAGTTCTTC
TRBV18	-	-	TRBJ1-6	CASSREGGQNSPLHF	TGTGCCAGCTCTAGAGAAGGGGGTCAAAATTCACCCCTCCACTTT
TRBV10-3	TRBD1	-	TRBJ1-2	CAISEPPPTGSWGYTF	TGTGCCATCAGTGAGCCCCCCCCGACAGGGTCCTGGGGCTACACCTTC
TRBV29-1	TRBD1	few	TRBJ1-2	CSVEGQGRGGYTF	TGCAGCGTTGAAGGACAGGGGAGGGGAGGCTACACCTTC